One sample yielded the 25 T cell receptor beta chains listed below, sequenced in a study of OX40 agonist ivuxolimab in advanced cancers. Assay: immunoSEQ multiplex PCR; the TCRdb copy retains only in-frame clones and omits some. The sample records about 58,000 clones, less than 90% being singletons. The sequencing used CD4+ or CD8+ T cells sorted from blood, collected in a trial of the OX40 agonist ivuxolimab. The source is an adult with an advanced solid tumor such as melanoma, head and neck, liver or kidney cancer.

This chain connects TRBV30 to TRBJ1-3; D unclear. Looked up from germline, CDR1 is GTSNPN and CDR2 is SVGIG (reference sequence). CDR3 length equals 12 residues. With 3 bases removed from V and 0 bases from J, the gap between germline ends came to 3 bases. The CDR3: CAWRPSGNTIYF. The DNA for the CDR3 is TGTGCCTGGAGACCCTCTGGAAACACCATATATTTT.

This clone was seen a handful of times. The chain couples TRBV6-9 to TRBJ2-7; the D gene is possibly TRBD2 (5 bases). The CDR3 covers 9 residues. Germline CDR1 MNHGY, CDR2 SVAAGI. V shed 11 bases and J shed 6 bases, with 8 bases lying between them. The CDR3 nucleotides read TGTGCCGCGGACTGCGAGCAGTACTTC. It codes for CAADCEQYF.

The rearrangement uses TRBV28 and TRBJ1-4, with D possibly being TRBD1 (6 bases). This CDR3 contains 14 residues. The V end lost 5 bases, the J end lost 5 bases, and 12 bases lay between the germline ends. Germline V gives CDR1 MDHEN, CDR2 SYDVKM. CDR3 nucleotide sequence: TGTGCCAGCAGTCGACAGGAGGGGAATGAAAAACTGTTTTTT. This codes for CASSRQEGNEKLFF.

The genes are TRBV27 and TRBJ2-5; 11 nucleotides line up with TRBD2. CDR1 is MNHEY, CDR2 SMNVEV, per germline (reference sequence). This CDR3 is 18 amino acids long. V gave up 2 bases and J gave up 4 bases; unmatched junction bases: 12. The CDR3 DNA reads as TGTGCCAGCAGTTTAGGTTCTAGCGGGGGGACGTTGTCAGAGACCCAGTACTTC. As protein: CASSLGSSGGTLSETQYF.

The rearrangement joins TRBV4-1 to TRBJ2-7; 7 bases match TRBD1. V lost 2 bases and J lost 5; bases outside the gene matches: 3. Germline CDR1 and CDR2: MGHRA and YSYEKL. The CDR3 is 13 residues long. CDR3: CASSQQTGNEQYF. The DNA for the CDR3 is TGCGCCAGCAGCCAACAGACAGGGAACGAGCAGTACTTC.

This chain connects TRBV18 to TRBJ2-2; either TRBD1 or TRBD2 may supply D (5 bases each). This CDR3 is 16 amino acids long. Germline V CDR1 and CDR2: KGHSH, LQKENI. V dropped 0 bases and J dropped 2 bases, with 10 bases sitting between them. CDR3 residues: CASSPPGTGNTGELFF. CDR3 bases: TGTGCCAGCTCACCACCAGGGACGGGCAACACCGGGGAGCTGTTTTTT.

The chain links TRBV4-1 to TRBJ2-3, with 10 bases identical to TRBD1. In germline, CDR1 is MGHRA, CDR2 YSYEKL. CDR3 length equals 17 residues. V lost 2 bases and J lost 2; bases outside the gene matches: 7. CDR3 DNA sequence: TGCGCCAGCAGCCAAACGGGGACAGGGGATTTCACAGATACGCAGTATTTT. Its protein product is CASSQTGTGDFTDTQYF.

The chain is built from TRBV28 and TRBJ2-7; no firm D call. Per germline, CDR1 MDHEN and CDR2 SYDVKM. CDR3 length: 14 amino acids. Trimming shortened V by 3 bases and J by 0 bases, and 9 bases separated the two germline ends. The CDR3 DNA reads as TGTGCCAGCAGTTTGGCCGGAGACTCCTACGAGCAGTACTTC. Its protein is CASSLAGDSYEQYF. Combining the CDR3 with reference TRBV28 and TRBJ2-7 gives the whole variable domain DVKVTQSSRYLVKRTGEKVFLECVQDMDHENMFWYRQDPGLGLRLIYFSYDVKMKEKGDIPEGYSVSREKKERFSLILESASTNQTSMYLCASSLAGDSYEQYFGPGTRLTVT.

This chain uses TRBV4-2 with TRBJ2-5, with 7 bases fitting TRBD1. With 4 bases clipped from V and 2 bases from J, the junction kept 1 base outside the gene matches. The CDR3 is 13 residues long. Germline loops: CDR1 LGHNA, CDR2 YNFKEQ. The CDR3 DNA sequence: TGTGCCAGCAGCCCGGGACAGCAAGAGACCCAGTACTTC. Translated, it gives CASSPGQQETQYF.

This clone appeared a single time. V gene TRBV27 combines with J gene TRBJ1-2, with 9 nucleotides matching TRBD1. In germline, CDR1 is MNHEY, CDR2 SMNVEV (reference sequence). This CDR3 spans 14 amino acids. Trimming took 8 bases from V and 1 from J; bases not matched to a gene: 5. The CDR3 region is CASGRDRDNYGYTF. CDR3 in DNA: TGTGCCAGCGGCCGGGACAGGGATAACTATGGCTACACCTTC.

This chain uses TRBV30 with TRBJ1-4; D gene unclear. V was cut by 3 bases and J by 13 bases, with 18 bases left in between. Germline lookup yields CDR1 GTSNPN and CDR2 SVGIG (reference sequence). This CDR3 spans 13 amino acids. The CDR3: CAWRAPSRLVLFF. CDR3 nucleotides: TGTGCCTGGAGAGCTCCCTCGCGTTTAGTACTGTTTTTT.

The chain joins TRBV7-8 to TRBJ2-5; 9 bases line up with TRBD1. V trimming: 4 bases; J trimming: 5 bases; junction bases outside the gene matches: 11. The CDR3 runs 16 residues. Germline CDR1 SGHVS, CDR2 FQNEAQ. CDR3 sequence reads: CASSSEGQGFGETQYF. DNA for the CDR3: TGTGCCAGCAGCTCAGAGGGACAGGGATTTGGGGAGACCCAGTACTTC.

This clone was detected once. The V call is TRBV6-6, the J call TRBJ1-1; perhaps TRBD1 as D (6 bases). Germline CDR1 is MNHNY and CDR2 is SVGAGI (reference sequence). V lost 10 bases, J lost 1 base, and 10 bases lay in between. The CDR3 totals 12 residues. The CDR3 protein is CAIKQGNTEAFF. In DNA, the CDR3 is TGTGCCATTAAACAGGGGAACACTGAAGCTTTCTTT.

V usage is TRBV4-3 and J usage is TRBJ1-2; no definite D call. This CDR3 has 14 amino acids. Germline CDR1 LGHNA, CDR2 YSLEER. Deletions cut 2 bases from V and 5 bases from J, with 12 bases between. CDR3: CASSQSHVTYGYTF. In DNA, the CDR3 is TGCGCCAGCAGCCAATCGCACGTGACTTATGGCTACACCTTC.

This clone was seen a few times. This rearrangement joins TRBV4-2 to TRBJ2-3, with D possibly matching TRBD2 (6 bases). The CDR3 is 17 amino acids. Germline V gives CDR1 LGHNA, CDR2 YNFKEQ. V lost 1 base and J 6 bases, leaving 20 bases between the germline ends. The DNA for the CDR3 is TGTGCCAGCAGCCAAGCCGTGACTAGGGGTGGAACGGATACGCAGTATTTT. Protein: CASSQAVTRGGTDTQYF.

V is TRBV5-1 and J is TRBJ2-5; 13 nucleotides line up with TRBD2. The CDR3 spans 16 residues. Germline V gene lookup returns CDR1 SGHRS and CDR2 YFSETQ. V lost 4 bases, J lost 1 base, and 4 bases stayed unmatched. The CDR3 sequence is CASSPRLAGGQETQYF. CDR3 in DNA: TGCGCCAGCAGCCCTCGACTAGCGGGGGGCCAAGAGACCCAGTACTTC.

The CDR3 DNA follows: TGTGCCAGCAGCATCGGGGGACTAGGCTACACCTTC. It yields the protein CASSIGGLGYTF. The rearrangement uses TRBV11-3 and TRBJ1-2; D may be TRBD1 (5 bases). Between the trimmed V and J ends, which lost 5 bases and 8 bases, there was a span of 12 bases. Per germline, CDR1 SGHNT and CDR2 YENEEA. This CDR3 is 12 amino acids long.

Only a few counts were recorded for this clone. CDR3 nucleotide sequence: TGTGCCAGCAGCGTAGATGGAGGCCAGCCCCAGCATTTT. Translation gives CASSVDGGQPQHF. The V and J genes are TRBV9 and TRBJ1-5, with D uncertain. This CDR3 comprises 13 residues. Between the trimmed V and J ends, which lost 0 bases and 7 bases, there was a span of 8 bases. Germline CDR1 and CDR2: SGDLS and YYNGEE. Combining the CDR3 with reference TRBV9 and TRBJ1-5 gives the whole variable domain DSGVTQTPKHLITATGQRVTLRCSPRSGDLSVYWYQQSLDQGLQFLIQYYNGEERAKGNILERFSAQQFPDLHSELNLSSLELGDSALYFCASSVDGGQPQHFGDGTRLSIL.

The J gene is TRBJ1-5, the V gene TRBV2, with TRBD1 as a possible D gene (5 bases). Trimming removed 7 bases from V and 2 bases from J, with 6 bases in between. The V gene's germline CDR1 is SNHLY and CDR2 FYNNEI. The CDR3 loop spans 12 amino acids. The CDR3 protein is CASTGGNQPQHF. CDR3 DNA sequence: TGTGCCAGCACGGGGGGCAATCAGCCCCAGCATTTT.

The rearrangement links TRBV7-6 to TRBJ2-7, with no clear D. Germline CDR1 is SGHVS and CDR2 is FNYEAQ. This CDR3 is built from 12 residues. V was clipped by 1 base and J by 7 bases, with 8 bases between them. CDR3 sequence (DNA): TGTGCCAGCAGCTTAGAGGGCGGTGAGCAGTACTTC. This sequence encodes CASSLEGGEQYF. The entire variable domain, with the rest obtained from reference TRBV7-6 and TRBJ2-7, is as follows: GAGVSQSPRYKVTKRGQDVALRCDPISGHVSLYWYRQALGQGPEFLTYFNYEAQQDKSGLPNDRFSAERPEGSISTLTIQRTEQRDSAMYRCASSLEGGEQYFGPGTRLTVT.

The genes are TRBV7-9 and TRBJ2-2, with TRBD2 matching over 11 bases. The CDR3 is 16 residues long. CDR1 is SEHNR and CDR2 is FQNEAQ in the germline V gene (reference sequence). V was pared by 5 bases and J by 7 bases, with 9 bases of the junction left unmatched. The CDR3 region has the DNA TGTGCCAGCAGCAAAAATAGCGGGGGGGCCCGCGGGGAGCTGTTTTTT. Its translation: CASSKNSGGARGELFF.

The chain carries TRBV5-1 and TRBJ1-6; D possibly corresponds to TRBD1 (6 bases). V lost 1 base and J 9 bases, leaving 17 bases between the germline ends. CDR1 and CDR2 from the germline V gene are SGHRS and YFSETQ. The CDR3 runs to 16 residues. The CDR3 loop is CASSLNLGRGGSPLHF. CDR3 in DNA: TGCGCCAGCAGCTTGAATCTTGGCAGGGGCGGTTCACCCCTCCACTTT.

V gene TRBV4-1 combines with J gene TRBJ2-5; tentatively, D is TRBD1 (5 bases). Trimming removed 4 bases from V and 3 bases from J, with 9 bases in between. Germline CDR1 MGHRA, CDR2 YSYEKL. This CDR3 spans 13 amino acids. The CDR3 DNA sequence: TGCGCCAGCAGCCCAGGGCCAGAAGAGACCCAGTACTTC. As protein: CASSPGPEETQYF.

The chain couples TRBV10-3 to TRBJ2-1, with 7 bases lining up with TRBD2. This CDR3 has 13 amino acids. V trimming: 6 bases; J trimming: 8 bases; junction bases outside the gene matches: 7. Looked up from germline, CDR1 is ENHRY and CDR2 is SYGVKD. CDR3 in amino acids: CAIRGLDDHEQFF. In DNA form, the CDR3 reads TGTGCCATCAGAGGACTAGATGACCATGAGCAGTTCTTC.

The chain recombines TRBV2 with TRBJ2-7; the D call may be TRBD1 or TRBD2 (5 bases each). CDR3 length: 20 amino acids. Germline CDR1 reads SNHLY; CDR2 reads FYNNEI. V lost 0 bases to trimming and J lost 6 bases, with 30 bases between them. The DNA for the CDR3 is TGTGCCAGCAGTGAAGCCCTTCGTTTCCGAGGGACCCCCCTTCAGAGCGAGCAGTACTTC. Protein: CASSEALRFRGTPLQSEQYF.